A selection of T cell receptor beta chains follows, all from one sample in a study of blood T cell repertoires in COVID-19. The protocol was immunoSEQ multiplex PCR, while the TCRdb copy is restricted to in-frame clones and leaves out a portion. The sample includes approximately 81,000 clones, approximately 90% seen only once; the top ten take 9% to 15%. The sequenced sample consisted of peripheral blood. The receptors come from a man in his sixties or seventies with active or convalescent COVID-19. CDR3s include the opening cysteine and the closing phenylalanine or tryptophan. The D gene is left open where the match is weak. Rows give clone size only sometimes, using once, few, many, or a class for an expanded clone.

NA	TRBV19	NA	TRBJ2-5	CASRQPGVRETQYF	TGTGCCAGTAGGCAACCGGGAGTCCGCGAGACCCAGTACTTC
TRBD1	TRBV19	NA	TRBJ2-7	CASKATGGYEQYF	TGTGCCAGTAAGGCTACAGGGGGCTACGAGCAGTACTTC
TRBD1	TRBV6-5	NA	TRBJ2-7	CASNRQGTSHEQYF	TGTGCCAGCAACCGACAGGGTACAAGCCACGAGCAGTACTTC
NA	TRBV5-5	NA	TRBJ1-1	CASSNPGPGETEAFF	TGTGCCAGCAGCAACCCCGGGCCCGGGGAGACTGAAGCTTTCTTT
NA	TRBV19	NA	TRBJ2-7	CASSNRGFYEQYF	TGTGCCAGTAGTAATCGGGGGTTCTACGAGCAGTACTTC
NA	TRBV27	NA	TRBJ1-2	CASTYDGQESGYTF	TGTGCCAGCACTTACGACGGCCAGGAATCTGGCTACACCTTC
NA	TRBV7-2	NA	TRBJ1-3	CASSFTGFSGNTIYF	TGTGCCAGCAGCTTCACAGGGTTCTCTGGAAACACCATATATTTT
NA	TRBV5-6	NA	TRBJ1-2	CASSFGRVGVEYGYIF	TGTGCCAGCAGCTTTGGTCGAGTGGGTGTGGAGTATGGCTACATCTTC
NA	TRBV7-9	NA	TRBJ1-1	CASSLGAGAEAFF	TGTGCCAGCAGCTTAGGGGCGGGGGCTGAAGCTTTCTTT
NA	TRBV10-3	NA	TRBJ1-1	CAMSGEGDRAFF	TGTGCCATGTCAGGGGAAGGAGATCGAGCTTTCTTT
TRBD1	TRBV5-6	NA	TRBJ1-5	CASSRDRGGNQPQHF	TGTGCCAGCAGCCGCGACAGGGGTGGGAATCAGCCCCAGCATTTT
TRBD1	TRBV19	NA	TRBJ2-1	CASSMDRYNEQFF	TGTGCCAGTAGTATGGACAGGTACAATGAGCAGTTCTTC
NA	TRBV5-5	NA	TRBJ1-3	CASSLGANSGNTIYF	TGTGCCAGCAGCTTGGGAGCCAACTCTGGAAACACCATATATTTT
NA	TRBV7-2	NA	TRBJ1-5	CASSLQENQPQHF	TGTGCCAGCAGCTTACAAGAGAATCAGCCCCAGCATTTT
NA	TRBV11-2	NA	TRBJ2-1	CASSLVRGLYNEQFF	TGTGCCAGCAGCTTAGTGCGGGGCCTTTACAATGAGCAGTTCTTC
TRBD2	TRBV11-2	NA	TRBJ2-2	CASSPDPGLAGANTGELFF	TGTGCCAGCAGCCCCGATCCGGGACTAGCGGGGGCGAACACCGGGGAGCTGTTTTTT
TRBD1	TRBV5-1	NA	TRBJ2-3	CASSYDRVTDTQYF	TGCGCCAGCAGCTACGACAGGGTGACAGATACGCAGTATTTT
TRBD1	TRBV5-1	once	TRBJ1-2	CASSSRTGDFFIYGYTF	TGCGCCAGCAGCTCACGGACAGGGGATTTCTTTATCTATGGCTACACCTTC
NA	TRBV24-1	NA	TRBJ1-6	CATSIHRGGSSYNSPLHF	TGTGCCACCAGTATCCATCGCGGGGGTTCCTCCTATAATTCACCCCTCCACTTT
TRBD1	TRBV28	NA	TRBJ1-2	CASSPAGQGHGGYTF	TGTGCCAGCAGCCCAGCGGGACAGGGGCACGGTGGCTACACCTTC
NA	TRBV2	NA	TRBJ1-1	CASTRTTVNTEAFF	TGTGCCAGCACTCGAACGACAGTGAACACTGAAGCTTTCTTT
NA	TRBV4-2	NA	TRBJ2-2	CASSPEWASDGELFF	TGTGCCAGCAGCCCCGAATGGGCGTCCGACGGGGAGCTGTTTTTT
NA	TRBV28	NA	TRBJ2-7	CASSNVPGWSTYEQYF	TGTGCCAGCAGTAATGTGCCGGGGTGGTCGACCTACGAGCAGTACTTC
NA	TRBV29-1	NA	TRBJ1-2	CSDPPSRRGYTF	TGCAGCGACCCGCCTTCCCGGAGAGGCTACACCTTC
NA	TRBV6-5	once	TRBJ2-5	CASYYQETQYF	TGTGCCAGTTACTACCAAGAGACCCAGTACTTC
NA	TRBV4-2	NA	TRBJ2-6	CASSQADSLSGANVLTF	TGTGCCAGCAGCCAAGCCGACTCGTTATCTGGGGCCAACGTCCTGACTTTC
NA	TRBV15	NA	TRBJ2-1	CATTRSVRDEQFF	TGTGCCACGACACGTAGTGTGAGGGATGAGCAGTTCTTC
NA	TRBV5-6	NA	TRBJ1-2	CASSPGDYGYTF	TGTGCCAGCAGCCCCGGAGATTATGGCTACACCTTC
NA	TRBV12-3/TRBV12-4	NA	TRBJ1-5	CASSLPSNQPQHF	TGTGCCAGCAGTCTTCCTAGCAATCAGCCCCAGCATTTT
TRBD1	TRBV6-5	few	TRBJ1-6	CASGTANSPLHF	TGTGCCAGCGGGACAGCCAATTCACCCCTCCACTTT
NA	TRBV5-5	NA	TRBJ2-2	CASSLSLTGRGTGELFF	TGTGCCAGCAGCTTGTCCCTAACAGGGCGAGGCACCGGGGAGCTGTTTTTT
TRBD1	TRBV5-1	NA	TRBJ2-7	CASSLVQGAYEQYF	TGCGCCAGCAGCTTGGTGCAGGGGGCATACGAGCAGTACTTC
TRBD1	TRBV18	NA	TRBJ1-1	CASSPGDSRYTEAFF	TGTGCCAGCTCACCAGGGGACAGTCGATACACTGAAGCTTTCTTT
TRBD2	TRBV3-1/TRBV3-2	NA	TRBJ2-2	CASSLGLAGPRTGELFF	TGTGCCAGCAGCCTGGGACTAGCGGGGCCGCGCACCGGGGAGCTGTTTTTT
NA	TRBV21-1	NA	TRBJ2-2	CASSSHRGRDTGELFF	TGTGCCAGCAGCTCACACAGGGGGCGGGACACCGGGGAGCTGTTTTTT
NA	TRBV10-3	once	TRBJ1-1	CAINPGQTNTEAFF	TGTGCCATCAATCCGGGACAAACCAACACTGAAGCTTTCTTT
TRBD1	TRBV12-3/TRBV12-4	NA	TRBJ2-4	CASSYQGAINF	TGTGCCAGCAGTTATCAGGGGGCCATAAACTTC
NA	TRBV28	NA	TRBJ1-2	CASGERSTRDYGYTF	TGTGCCAGCGGAGAACGGTCGACGAGGGACTATGGCTACACCTTC
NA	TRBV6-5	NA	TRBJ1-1	CASSTQTWGDPEAFF	TGTGCCAGCAGTACTCAGACTTGGGGGGATCCTGAAGCTTTCTTT
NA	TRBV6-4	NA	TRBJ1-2	CASSRDISDYGYTF	TGTGCCAGCAGTCGCGATATATCCGACTATGGCTACACCTTC
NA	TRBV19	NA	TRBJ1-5	CASSIGRQPQHF	TGTGCCAGTAGTATCGGTCGACAGCCCCAGCATTTT
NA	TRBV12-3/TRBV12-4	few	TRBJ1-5	CASTLGVQPQHF	TGTGCCAGCACCTTAGGGGTACAGCCCCAGCATTTT
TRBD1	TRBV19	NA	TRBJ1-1	CASSGWDRGGVTEAFF	TGTGCCAGTAGTGGCTGGGACAGGGGCGGTGTGACTGAAGCTTTCTTT
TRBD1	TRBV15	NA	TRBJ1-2	CATSRPGQGLDYTF	TGTGCCACCAGCAGACCTGGACAGGGGTTGGACTACACCTTC
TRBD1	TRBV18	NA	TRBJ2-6	CASSLGQGTSGANVLTF	TGTGCCAGCTCACTCGGACAGGGGACCTCTGGGGCCAACGTCCTGACTTTC
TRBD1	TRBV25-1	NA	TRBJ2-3	CASRGQATPAQCF	TGTGCCAGCAGGGGACAGGCAACCCCAGCCCAGTGTTTT
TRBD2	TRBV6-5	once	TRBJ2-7	CASTTSGGRTYEQYF	TGTGCCAGCACGACTAGCGGGGGTAGGACCTACGAGCAGTACTTC
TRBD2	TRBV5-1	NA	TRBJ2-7	CASSLAASGGSYEQYF	TGCGCCAGCAGCTTGGCCGCTAGCGGGGGCTCCTACGAGCAGTACTTC
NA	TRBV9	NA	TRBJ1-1	CASSVGKNTEAFF	TGTGCCAGCAGCGTCGGGAAGAACACTGAAGCTTTCTTT
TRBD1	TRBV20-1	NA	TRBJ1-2	CSAGTDYGYTF	TGCAGTGCCGGGACAGACTATGGCTACACCTTC
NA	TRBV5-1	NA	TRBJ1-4	CASSLSPGNEKLFF	TGCGCCAGCAGCTTGTCACCCGGGAATGAAAAACTGTTTTTT
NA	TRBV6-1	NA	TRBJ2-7	CASSDRRGVAVYEQYF	TGTGCCAGCAGTGATAGGAGGGGCGTCGCTGTCTACGAGCAGTACTTC
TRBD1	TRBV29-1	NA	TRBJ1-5	CSVEDGGGGQPQHF	TGCAGCGTTGAAGATGGAGGGGGCGGTCAGCCCCAGCATTTT
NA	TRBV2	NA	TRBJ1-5	CASSEAATGLEPQHF	TGTGCCAGCAGTGAAGCGGCGACAGGTCTAGAGCCCCAGCATTTT